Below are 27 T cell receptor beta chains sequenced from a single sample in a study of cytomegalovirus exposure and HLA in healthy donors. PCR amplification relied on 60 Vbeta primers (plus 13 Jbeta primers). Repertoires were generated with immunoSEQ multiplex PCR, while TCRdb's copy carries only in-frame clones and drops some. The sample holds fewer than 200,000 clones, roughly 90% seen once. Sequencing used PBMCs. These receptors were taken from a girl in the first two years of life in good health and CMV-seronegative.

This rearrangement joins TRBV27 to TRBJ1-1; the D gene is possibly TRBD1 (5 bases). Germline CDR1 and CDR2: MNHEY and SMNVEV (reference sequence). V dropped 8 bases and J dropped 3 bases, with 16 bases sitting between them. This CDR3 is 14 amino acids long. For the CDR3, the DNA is TGTGCCAGCTATACCTTCGGGGACTACACTGAAGCTTTCTTT. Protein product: CASYTFGDYTEAFF.

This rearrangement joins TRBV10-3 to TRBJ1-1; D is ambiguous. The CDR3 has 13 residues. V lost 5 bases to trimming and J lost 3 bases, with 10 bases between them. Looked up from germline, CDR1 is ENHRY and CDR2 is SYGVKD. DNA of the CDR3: TGTGCCATCAGTTACAACGTGGACACTGAAGCTTTCTTT. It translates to CAISYNVDTEAFF.

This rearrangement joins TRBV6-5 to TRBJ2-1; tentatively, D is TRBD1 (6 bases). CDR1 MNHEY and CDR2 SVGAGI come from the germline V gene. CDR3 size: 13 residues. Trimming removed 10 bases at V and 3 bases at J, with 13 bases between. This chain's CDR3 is CATYRDNYNEQFF. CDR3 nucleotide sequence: TGTGCCACATACCGGGACAACTACAATGAGCAGTTCTTC.

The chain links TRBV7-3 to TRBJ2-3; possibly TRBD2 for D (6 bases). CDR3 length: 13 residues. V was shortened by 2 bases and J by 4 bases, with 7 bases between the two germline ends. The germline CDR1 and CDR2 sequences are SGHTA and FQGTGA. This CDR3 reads CASSLGGSDTQYF. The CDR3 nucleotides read TGTGCCAGCAGCTTAGGGGGGTCAGATACGCAGTATTTT.

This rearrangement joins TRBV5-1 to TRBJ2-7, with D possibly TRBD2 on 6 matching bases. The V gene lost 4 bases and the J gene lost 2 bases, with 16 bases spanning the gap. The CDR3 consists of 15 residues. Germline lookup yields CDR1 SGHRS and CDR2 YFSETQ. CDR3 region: CASSVSSGTPYEQYF. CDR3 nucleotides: TGCGCCAGCAGCGTATCCTCCGGGACTCCCTACGAGCAGTACTTC.

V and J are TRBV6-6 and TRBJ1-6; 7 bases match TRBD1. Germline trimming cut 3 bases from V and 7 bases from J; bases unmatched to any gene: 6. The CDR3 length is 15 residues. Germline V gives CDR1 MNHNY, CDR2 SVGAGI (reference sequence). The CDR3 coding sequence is TGTGCCAGCAGTTATTCACAGGGGCGGAATTCACCCCTCCACTTT. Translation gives CASSYSQGRNSPLHF.

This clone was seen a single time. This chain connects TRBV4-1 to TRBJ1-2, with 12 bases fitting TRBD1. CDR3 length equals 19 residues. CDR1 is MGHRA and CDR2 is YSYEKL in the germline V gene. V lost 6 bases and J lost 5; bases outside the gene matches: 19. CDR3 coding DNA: TGCGCCAGCAGACCTGCTTCGGGACAGGGGGCGGCGAAGGGATATGGCTACACCTTC. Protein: CASRPASGQGAAKGYGYTF.

The CDR3 sequence: CASSQVGEGETQYF. The CDR3 bases are TGTGCCAGCAGCCAAGTGGGGGAGGGGGAGACCCAGTACTTC. The chain has TRBV4-2 and TRBJ2-5, with TRBD2 matching over 7 bases. This CDR3 region has 14 residues. Trimming at V came to 1 base and at J to 5 bases, leaving 4 bases not matched to a gene. The germline V gene encodes CDR1 LGHNA and CDR2 YNFKEQ.

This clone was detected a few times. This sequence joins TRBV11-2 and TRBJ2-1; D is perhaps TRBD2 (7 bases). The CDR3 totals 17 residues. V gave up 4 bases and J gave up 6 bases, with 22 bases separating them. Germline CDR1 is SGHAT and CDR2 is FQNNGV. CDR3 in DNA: TGTGCCAGCAGCTCAACGCGGGGGCAGGGCATGGGCAATGAGCAGTTCTTC. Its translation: CASSSTRGQGMGNEQFF.

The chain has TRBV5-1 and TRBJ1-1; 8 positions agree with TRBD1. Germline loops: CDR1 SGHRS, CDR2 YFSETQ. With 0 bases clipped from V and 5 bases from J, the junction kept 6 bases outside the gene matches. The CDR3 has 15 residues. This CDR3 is CASSLGQGQGTEAFF. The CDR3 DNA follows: TGCGCCAGCAGCTTGGGACAGGGGCAGGGAACTGAAGCTTTCTTT.

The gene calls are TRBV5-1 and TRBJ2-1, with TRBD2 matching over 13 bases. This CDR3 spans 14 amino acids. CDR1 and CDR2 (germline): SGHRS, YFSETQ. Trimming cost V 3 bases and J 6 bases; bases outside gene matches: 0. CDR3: CASSWTSGSNEQFF. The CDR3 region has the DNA TGCGCCAGCAGCTGGACTAGCGGGAGCAATGAGCAGTTCTTC.

DNA for the CDR3: TGTGCCAGTAGCCTACAGGGGGCCAGCAATCAGCCCCAGCATTTT. Translation: CASSLQGASNQPQHF. The J gene is TRBJ1-5, the V gene TRBV19; TRBD1 matches 9 bases. The CDR3 runs to 15 residues. From germline, CDR1 is LNHDA and CDR2 SQIVND (reference sequence). V lost 6 bases to trimming and J lost 1 base; unmatched junction nucleotides: 4. Filled out from reference TRBV19 and TRBJ1-5, the complete variable domain reads DGGITQSPKYLFRKEGQNVTLSCEQNLNHDAMYWYRQDPGQGLRLIYYSQIVNDFQKGDIAEGYSVSREKKESFPLTVTSAQKNPTAFYLCASSLQGASNQPQHFGDGTRLSIL.

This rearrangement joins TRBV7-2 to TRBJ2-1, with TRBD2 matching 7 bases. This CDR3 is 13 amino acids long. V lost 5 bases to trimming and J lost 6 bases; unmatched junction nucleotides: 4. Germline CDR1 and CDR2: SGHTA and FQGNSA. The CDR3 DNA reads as TGTGCCAGCAGCCCCGGACTAGGCAATGAGCAGTTCTTC. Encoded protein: CASSPGLGNEQFF.

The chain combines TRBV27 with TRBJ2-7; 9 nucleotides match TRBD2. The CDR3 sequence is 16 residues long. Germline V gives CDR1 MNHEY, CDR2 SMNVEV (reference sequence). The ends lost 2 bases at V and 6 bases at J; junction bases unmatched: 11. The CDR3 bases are TGTGCCAGCAGTTTAATTCATGCGGGAGGGCCCCTCGAGCAGTACTTC. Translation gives CASSLIHAGGPLEQYF.

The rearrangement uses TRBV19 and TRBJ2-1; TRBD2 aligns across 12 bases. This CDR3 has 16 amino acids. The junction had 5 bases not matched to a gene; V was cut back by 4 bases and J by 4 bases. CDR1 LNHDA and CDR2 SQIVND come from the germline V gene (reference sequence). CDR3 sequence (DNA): TGTGCCAGTAGTACAGGGGGACTAGCGGGTTACAATGAGCAGTTCTTC. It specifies CASSTGGLAGYNEQFF.

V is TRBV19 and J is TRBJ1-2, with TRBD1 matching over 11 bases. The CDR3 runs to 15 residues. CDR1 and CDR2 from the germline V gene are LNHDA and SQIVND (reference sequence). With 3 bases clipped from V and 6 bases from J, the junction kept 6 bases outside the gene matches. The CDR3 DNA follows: TGTGCCAGTAGTATCGGAGGACAGGGGGCCGATGGCTACACCTTC. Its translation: CASSIGGQGADGYTF.

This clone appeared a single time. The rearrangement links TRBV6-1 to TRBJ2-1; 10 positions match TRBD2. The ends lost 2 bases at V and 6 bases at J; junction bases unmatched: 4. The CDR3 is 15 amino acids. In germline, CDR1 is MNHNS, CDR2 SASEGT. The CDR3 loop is CASSEQAGGPNEQFF. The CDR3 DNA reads TGTGCCAGCAGTGAACAAGCGGGGGGGCCCAATGAGCAGTTCTTC.

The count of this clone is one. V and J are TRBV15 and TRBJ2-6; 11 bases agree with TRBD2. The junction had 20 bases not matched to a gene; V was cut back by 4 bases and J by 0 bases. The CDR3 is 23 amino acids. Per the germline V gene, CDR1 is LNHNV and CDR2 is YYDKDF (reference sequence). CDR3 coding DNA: TGTGCCACCAGCAAAGATTCTATTGTTAGGTTAGCGGGGGGGGTCTCTGGGGCCAACGTCCTGACTTTC. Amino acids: CATSKDSIVRLAGGVSGANVLTF.

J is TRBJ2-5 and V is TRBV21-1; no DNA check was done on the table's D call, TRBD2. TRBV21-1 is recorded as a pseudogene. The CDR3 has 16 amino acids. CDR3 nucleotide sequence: TGTGCCAGCAGCAAAGGTGGGACTAGCGGCAAAGAGACCCAGTACTTC. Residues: CASSKGGTSGKETQYF.

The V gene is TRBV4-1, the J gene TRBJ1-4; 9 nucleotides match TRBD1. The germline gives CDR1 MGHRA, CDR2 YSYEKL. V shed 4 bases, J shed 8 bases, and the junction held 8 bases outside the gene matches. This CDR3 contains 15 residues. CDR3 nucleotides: TGCGCCAGCAGCCTTCGGACAGGGGTGGGAGAAAAACTGTTTTTT. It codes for CASSLRTGVGEKLFF.

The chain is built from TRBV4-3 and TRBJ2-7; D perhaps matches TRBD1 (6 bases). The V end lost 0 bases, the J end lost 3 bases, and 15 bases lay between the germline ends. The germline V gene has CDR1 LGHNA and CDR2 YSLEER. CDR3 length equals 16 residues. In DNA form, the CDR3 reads TGCGCCAGCAGCCAAGAGAGGGCACAGGGCGACTACGAGCAGTACTTC. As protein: CASSQERAQGDYEQYF.

The CDR3 region has the DNA TGCGCCAGCAGCCAAGTTCGATGGGGACAGGGGAATTCACCCCTCCACTTT. As protein: CASSQVRWGQGNSPLHF. The chain uses TRBV4-3 and TRBJ1-6; 10 bases are a match to TRBD1. Germline loops: CDR1 LGHNA, CDR2 YSLEER. The ends lost 1 base at V and 7 bases at J; junction bases unmatched: 7. The CDR3 extends over 17 amino acids.

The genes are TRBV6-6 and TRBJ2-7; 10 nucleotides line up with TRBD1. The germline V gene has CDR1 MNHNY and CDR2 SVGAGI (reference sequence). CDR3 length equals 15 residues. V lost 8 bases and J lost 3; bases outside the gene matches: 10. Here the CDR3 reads CASSWDRDRGYEQYF. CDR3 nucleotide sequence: TGTGCCAGCTCCTGGGATCGGGACAGGGGCTACGAGCAGTACTTC.

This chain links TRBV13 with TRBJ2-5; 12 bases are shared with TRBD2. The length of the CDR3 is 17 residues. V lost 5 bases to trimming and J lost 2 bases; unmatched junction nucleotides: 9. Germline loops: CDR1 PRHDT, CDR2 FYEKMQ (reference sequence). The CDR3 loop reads CASSVASGGGAQETQYF. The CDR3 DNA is TGTGCCAGCAGCGTCGCTAGCGGGGGGGGTGCACAAGAGACCCAGTACTTC.

The CDR3 DNA follows: TGTGCCAGTACCGCGGTGCGCGGGGATGGCTACACCTTC. This codes for CASTAVRGDGYTF. The chain uses TRBV19 and TRBJ1-2; D gene uncertain. V shed 7 bases and J shed 6 bases, with 15 bases lying between them. The CDR3 spans 13 residues. The germline gives CDR1 LNHDA, CDR2 SQIVND (reference sequence).

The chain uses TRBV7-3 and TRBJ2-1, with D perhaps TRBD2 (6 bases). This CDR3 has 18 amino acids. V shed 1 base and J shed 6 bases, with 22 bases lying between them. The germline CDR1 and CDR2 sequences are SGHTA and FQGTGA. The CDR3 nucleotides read TGTGCCAGCAGCTTAAACCGACCTAGGGACCGGGAGCGCAATGAGCAGTTCTTC. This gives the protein CASSLNRPRDRERNEQFF.

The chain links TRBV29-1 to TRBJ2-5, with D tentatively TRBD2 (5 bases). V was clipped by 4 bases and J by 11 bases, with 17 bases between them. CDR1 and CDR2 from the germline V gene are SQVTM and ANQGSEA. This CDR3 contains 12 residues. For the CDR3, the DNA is TGCAGCGTTGCGTTTGGTGGTTGGGAGCAGTACTTC. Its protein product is CSVAFGGWEQYF.